This T cell receptor beta chain stems from a study of T cells in narcolepsy. Across the study: Healthy controls were enrolled alongside patients with narcolepsy type 1 or type 2. Findings of the study overall: Comparing one patient's CSF and blood CD4+ clonotypes highlighted HCRT- and TRIB2-specific autoreactive clonotypes. Autoreactive clonotypes reportedly recurred in blood of same and different patients, not controls.

V shed 6 bases and J shed 5 bases, with 19 bases lying between them. The CDR3 length is 16 residues. Per germline, CDR1 ENHRY and CDR2 SYGVKD. For this clone: Its antigen is currently unknown.

Clones were sequenced by immunoSEQ multiplex PCR, and TCRdb holds only the in-frame ones, with some missing. The table records some 17,000 clones, roughly two thirds of them present only once. Sequences were obtained from CD45RA- memory CD8+ T cells from PBMCs. The origin of this receptor is a human donor with narcolepsy. The chain employs TRBV10-3 and TRBJ1-4; D uncertain. The CDR3 here is CAISSNPREINEKLFF. As DNA, the CDR3 is TGTGCCATCAGCTCAAATCCCCGGGAGATAAATGAAAAACTGTTTTTT.